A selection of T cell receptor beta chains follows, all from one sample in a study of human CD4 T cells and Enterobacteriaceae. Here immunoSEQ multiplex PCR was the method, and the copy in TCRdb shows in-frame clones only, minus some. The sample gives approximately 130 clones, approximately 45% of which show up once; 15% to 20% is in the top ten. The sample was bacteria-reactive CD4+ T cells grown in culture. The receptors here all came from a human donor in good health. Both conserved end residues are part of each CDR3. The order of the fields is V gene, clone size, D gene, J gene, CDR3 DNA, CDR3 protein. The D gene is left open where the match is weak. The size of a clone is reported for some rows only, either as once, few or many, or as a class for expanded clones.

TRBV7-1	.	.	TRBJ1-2	TGTGCCAGCAGCGCCCGACCGGATAACTATGGCTACACCTTC	CASSARPDNYGYTF
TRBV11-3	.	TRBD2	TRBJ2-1	TGTGCCAGCAGCTTAGTTGGGACTAGCGGGGGGTCAAATAACAATGAGCAGTTCTTC	CASSLVGTSGGSNNNEQFF
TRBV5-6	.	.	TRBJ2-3	TGTGCCAGCAGCCCAGAAAGCACAGATACGCAGTATTTT	CASSPESTDTQYF
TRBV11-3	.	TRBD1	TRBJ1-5	TGTGCCAGCAGCTTAGACAGGGGGCAGCCCCAGCATTTT	CASSLDRGQPQHF
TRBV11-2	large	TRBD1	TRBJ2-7	TGTGCCAGCAGCTTAGACAGGGGGCGCGAGCAGTACTTC	CASSLDRGREQYF
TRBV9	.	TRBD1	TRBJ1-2	TGTGCCAGCAGCGCAACAGGGGTAGGCTACACCTTC	CASSATGVGYTF
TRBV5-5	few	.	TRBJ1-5	TGTGCCAGCAGCTTAACAGGGAGAGGTCAGCCCCAGCATTTT	CASSLTGRGQPQHF
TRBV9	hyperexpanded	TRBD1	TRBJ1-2	TGTGCCAGCAGCCCCGGACAGGGAAACTATGGCTACACCTTC	CASSPGQGNYGYTF
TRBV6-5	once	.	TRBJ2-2	TGTGCCAGCAGTTACAGCCACAGGGCCGGGGAGCTGTTTTTT	CASSYSHRAGELFF
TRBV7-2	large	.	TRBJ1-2	TGTGCCAGCAGCGCCCGACCGGATAACTATGGCTACACCTTC	CASSARPDNYGYTF
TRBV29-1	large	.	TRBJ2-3	TGCAGCGTTGCATTGGAGAAGCAGTATTTT	CSVALEKQYF
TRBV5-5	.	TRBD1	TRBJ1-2	TGTGCCAGCAGCCCCGGACAGGGAAACTATGGCTACACCTTC	CASSPGQGNYGYTF
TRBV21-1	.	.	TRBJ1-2	TGTGCCAGCAGCCCCGGACAGGGAAACTATGGCTACACCTTC	CASSPGQGNYGYTF
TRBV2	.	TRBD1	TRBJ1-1	TGTGCCAGCCAGAGAGACAGGGGGGCGAACACTGAAGCTTTCTTT	CASQRDRGANTEAFF
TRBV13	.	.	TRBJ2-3	TGTGCCAGCAGCTTGCGTCTAGCTAACCGGGACTTTATGATGGATACGCAGTATTTT	CASSLRLANRDFMMDTQYF
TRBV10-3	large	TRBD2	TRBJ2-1	TGTGCCATCAGCTCGGGGAGGGCGGGATCCATCAATGAGCAGTTCTTC	CAISSGRAGSINEQFF
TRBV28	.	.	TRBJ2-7	TGTGCCAGCAGTTTAGAGGCGGCAGACACTATTGGGGACGAGCAGTACTTC	CASSLEAADTIGDEQYF
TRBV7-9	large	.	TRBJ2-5	TGTGCCAGCAGCTTAGGGCTGGCACTCCAAGAGACCCAGTACTTC	CASSLGLALQETQYF
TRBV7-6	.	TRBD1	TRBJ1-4	TGTGCCAGCAGCCGGGGGGACAGGGGGGGGGAAAAACTGTTTTTT	CASSRGDRGGEKLFF
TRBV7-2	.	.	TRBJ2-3	TGTGCCAGCACCGAGCCCCTCTCCGGGGGCGGAGCAGATACGCAGTATTTT	CASTEPLSGGGADTQYF
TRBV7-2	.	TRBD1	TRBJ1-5	TGTGCCAGCAGCTTAGACAGGGGGCAGCCCCAGCATTTT	CASSLDRGQPQHF
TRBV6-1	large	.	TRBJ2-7	TGTGCCAGCAGTCCTAGGACGGGAGTATGGTACGAGCAGTACTTC	CASSPRTGVWYEQYF
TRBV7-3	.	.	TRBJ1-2	TGTGCCAGCAGCGCCCGACCGGATAACTATGGCTACACCTTC	CASSARPDNYGYTF
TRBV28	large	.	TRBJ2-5	TGTGCCAGCAGCTCCTCTTGGGGGGTGGAAGAGACCCAGTACTTC	CASSSSWGVEETQYF
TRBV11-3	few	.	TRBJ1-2	TGTGCCAGCAGCGCCCGACCGGATAACTATGGCTACACCTTC	CASSARPDNYGYTF
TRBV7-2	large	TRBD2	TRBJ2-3	TGTGCCAGCAGCTTACCGCGGGGGACTAGCGGCACAGATACGCAGTATTTT	CASSLPRGTSGTDTQYF
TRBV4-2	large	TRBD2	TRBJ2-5	TGTGCCAGCAGCCAAGGGACTAGCGGGCAAGAGACCCAGTACTTC	CASSQGTSGQETQYF
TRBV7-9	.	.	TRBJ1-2	TGTGCCAGCAGCGCCCGACCGGATAACTATGGCTACACCTTC	CASSARPDNYGYTF
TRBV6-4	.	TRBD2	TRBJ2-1	TGTGCCAGCAGTCCTCGGGAGGGGAATGAGCAGTTCTTC	CASSPREGNEQFF
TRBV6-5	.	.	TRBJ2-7	TGTGCCAGCAGTCCTAGGACGGGAGTATGGTACGAGCAGTACTTC	CASSPRTGVWYEQYF